Below, one T cell receptor beta chain is given with its context. Its antigen is not identified. The junction had 5 bases not matched to a gene; V was cut back by 4 bases and J by 0 bases. There are 15 residues in the CDR3. Germline V gene lookup returns CDR1 SGHTS and CDR2 YDEGEE. These data originate in a study of cytomegalovirus exposure and HLA in healthy donors. The study, taken as a whole, reports: Sequencing depth roughly uniform across donors was assumed in presence/absence analyses. A list of 164 TCR beta chains associated with cytomegalovirus was given. The authors considered a cluster of highly shared sequence variants likely to be a sequencing artifact.

The PCR employed 60 Vbeta primers together with 13 Jbeta primers. Generated by immunoSEQ multiplex PCR, the TCRdb table keeps only in-frame clones and is missing some. Of 100,000 or so clones detected, approximately 80% appear once; the ten largest clones hold 0.9% to 1.5%. The chain links TRBV5-8 to TRBJ2-5; 8 bases agree with TRBD2. This receptor was taken from a young woman in good health and CMV-seronegative. Sequencing was performed on PBMCs. DNA for the CDR3: TGTGCCAGCAGCCCCGGGGGGGATTACCAAGAGACCCAGTACTTC. It translates to CASSPGGDYQETQYF.